A single T cell receptor (beta chain) is shown here with its context. Antigen specificity is unknown. The data stem from a study of T-cell reconstitution after alpha-beta-depleted transplantation in children. The V end was cut by 1 base, the J end by 2 bases, with 8 bases between. The V gene's germline CDR1 is DFQATT and CDR2 SNEGSKA (reference sequence). This CDR3 comprises 13 residues. Whole-study findings and limits: T cells produced anew were the main source of T-cell counts and diversity one year after transplant.

Unique molecular identifiers were used in preparing the TCRbeta library. TCRdb re-derived calls from the PCR reads in MiXCR, one entry per CDR3 protein. The top ten clones hold around 2.2% of a sample with fewer than 700,000 distinct CDR3 sequences, approximately 12% of them seen once. The receptor was derived from a male patient younger than 18 who had a stem cell transplant for acute myeloid leukemia, so the T cells may come from the graft donor. This sample comprised PBMCs, mostly from graft donor cells, obtained 360 days after TCRalphabeta/CD19-depleted stem cell transplant. The chain couples TRBV20-1 to TRBJ2-5; D is uncertain. CDR3 nucleotide sequence: TGCAGTGCTAGAGTTTCCCGACAAGAGACCCAGTACTTC. This translates into CSARVSRQETQYF.